This T cell receptor beta chain was documented in a study of T cells after yellow fever vaccination. In its sample, this clonotype was seen a few times. TCRdb reanalysed the 5' RACE reads using MiXCR and keeps one entry per CDR3 protein. This table holds some 350,000 distinct CDR3 sequences, around 10% found once. The CDR3 totals 15 residues. Germline CDR1 SGHVS, CDR2 FNYEAQ. The ends were cut back, 1 base at V and 3 bases at J, with 11 bases in the middle. The TCR comes from a man younger than 35 who received the YFV17D yellow fever vaccine. The chain carries TRBV7-6 and TRBJ2-3, with D tentatively TRBD1 (5 bases). Here the sequenced sample was PBMCs, taken on the day of the first yellow fever vaccination. The CDR3 coding sequence is TGTGCCAGCAGCTTAGGGACAACGAGGACAGATACGCAGTATTTT. Its translation is CASSLGTTRTDTQYF.